A selection of T cell receptor beta chains follows, all from one sample in a study of T cell repertoires in cytomegalovirus infection. Each CDR3 protein gets one entry after TCRdb re-called the reads with MiXCR. The sample lists approximately 990,000 distinct CDR3 sequences, around 31% occurring once. Antigens of these TCRs are unknown. Sample: cultured CD8+ T cells from PBMCs, taken from culture after CMV antigen stimulation. These receptors came from a human donor in good health (CMV status not recorded). Some clones in this sample may be carry-over from other donors' samples. The CDR3 runs from the conserved cysteine through the conserved F or W.

CDR3 protein	V gene	J gene
CASTPEADLQFF	TRBV7-9	TRBJ2-1
CAISESTGGLYEQYF	TRBV10-3	TRBJ2-7
CAVLPGQTNEKLFF	TRBV7-9	TRBJ1-4
CASSQQGASYNEQFF	TRBV7-9	TRBJ2-1
CASSPKSGIYGYTF	TRBV5-1	TRBJ1-2
CASSTTTGIGGYTF	TRBV12-3/TRBV12-4	TRBJ1-2
CASSLDLAGVVYNEQFF	TRBV7-2	TRBJ2-1
CASSFTGAQTEGTEAFF	TRBV7-8	TRBJ1-1
CASSSPLTSGVNTGELFF	TRBV28	TRBJ2-2
CASSTSGGPAEQFF	TRBV6-2/TRBV6-3	TRBJ2-1
CASSLGTGINVYEKLFF	TRBV12-3/TRBV12-4	TRBJ1-4
CASSLRGGDSGQFF	TRBV27	TRBJ2-1
CASSLTGPRGNSPLHF	TRBV6-2/TRBV6-3	TRBJ1-6
CSVPEWFGGAEAFF	TRBV29-1	TRBJ1-1
CASSRNTRDRTYEQYF	TRBV7-6	TRBJ2-7
CAGSDRGGQPQHF	TRBV2	TRBJ1-5
CASSGASGGVDTQYF	TRBV9	TRBJ2-3
CASSPDRGEHTEAFF	TRBV7-9	TRBJ1-1
CASRRTGDEQFF	TRBV4-1	TRBJ2-1
CATSHFSVQGNTEAFF	TRBV7-8	TRBJ1-1
CASSLGVLGQSTDYGYTF	TRBV7-9	TRBJ1-2
CASSSLSRETQYF	TRBV7-4	TRBJ2-5
CASSRGADTQYF	TRBV7-6	TRBJ2-3
CASSQDRALRQRRTEAFF	TRBV4-1	TRBJ1-1
CASSNRGGAINEQFF	TRBV4-1	TRBJ2-1
CASTVDASTYEQYF	TRBV6-1	TRBJ2-7
CASSLSWSATEAFF	TRBV7-2	TRBJ1-1